Listed here are 14 T cell receptor beta chains from one sample, sequenced in a study of memory CD8 T cells in hepatitis C reinfection. Measured with immunoSEQ multiplex PCR; TCRdb has only the in-frame clones, and not every one. The data show tens of thousands of clones, 85% to 90% seen once. Time point noted: late/post reinfection, 12 to 24 weeks after detection. No in vitro expansion preceded TCR sequencing of the sorted cells. Sequencing input: naive CD8+ T cells sorted from blood. These receptors all come from a man aged 18 to 29 with hepatitis C virus infection.

V usage is TRBV7-9 and J usage is TRBJ2-1; tentative D call: TRBD1 (5 bases). The CDR3 loop spans 15 amino acids. V was clipped by 1 base and J by 2 bases, with 9 bases between them. CDR1 and CDR2 (germline): SEHNR, FQNEAQ (reference sequence). CDR3 loop: CASSLGQGPYNEQFF. The CDR3 DNA reads TGTGCCAGCAGCTTAGGGCAGGGTCCCTACAATGAGCAGTTCTTC.

The rearrangement uses TRBV19 and TRBJ1-2; 7 nucleotides align to TRBD1. The V gene end was trimmed by 5 bases and the J gene end by 4 bases; junction bases not matched to a gene: 7. Germline V CDR1 and CDR2: LNHDA, SQIVND (reference sequence). The CDR3 covers 14 residues. The chain's CDR3 is CASSLHGQVYGYTF. CDR3 nucleotides: TGTGCCAGTAGTCTACATGGACAGGTCTATGGCTACACCTTC.

This clone has a single count. The CDR3 protein is CASSGDEDEQFF. The CDR3 DNA reads as TGTGCCAGCAGCGGTGATGAGGATGAGCAGTTCTTC. J is TRBJ2-1 and V is TRBV9; D not resolved. V lost 3 bases and J lost 8, with 9 bases in between. CDR3 length: 12 residues. Germline V gene sequence: CDR1 SGDLS, CDR2 YYNGEE. The variable domain in full, completed from reference TRBV9 and TRBJ2-1, reads DSGVTQTPKHLITATGQRVTLRCSPRSGDLSVYWYQQSLDQGLQFLIQYYNGEERAKGNILERFSAQQFPDLHSELNLSSLELGDSALYFCASSGDEDEQFFGPGTRLTVL.

The CDR3 DNA reads as TGTGCCAGCAGTTTTTCCGTCGTTAGCCCAGATACGCAGTATTTT. Translated: CASSFSVVSPDTQYF. This chain links TRBV28 with TRBJ2-3; D is uncertain. Trimming pared 3 bases from V and 4 bases from J, leaving 14 bases between. The CDR3 has 15 residues. Germline assignment: CDR1 MDHEN and CDR2 SYDVKM.

The chain has TRBV4-1 and TRBJ2-3; D gene ambiguous. Trimming took off 1 base at V and 4 bases at J, with 3 bases between the two ends. Germline V gives CDR1 MGHRA, CDR2 YSYEKL. The CDR3 runs to 12 residues. The CDR3 protein is CASSQVSDTQYF. CDR3 DNA sequence: TGCGCCAGCAGCCAAGTATCAGATACGCAGTATTTT.

The chain has TRBV28 and TRBJ2-7; a weak D match, TRBD1 (5 bases). V lost 3 bases to trimming and J lost 0 bases, with 9 bases between them. The germline gives CDR1 MDHEN, CDR2 SYDVKM. The CDR3 runs to 14 residues. The CDR3 DNA sequence: TGTGCCAGCAGTTTTCAGGGTAGCTCCTACGAGCAGTACTTC. This codes for CASSFQGSSYEQYF.

This sequence joins TRBV28 and TRBJ2-2, with no clear D. The V end lost 1 base, the J end lost 0 bases, and 15 bases lay between the germline ends. Germline V CDR1 and CDR2: MDHEN, SYDVKM. The CDR3 totals 18 residues. CDR3 region: CASSLSVPGKTNTGELFF. CDR3 coding DNA: TGTGCCAGCAGTTTATCGGTCCCGGGTAAAACGAACACCGGGGAGCTGTTTTTT.

The chain couples TRBV19 to TRBJ2-1; TRBD2 matches 7 bases. CDR1 and CDR2 (germline): LNHDA, SQIVND (reference sequence). The V gene end was trimmed by 5 bases and the J gene end by 4 bases; junction bases not matched to a gene: 8. The CDR3 is made up of 15 amino acids. The CDR3 loop is CASSSQSSGYNEQFF. CDR3 in DNA: TGTGCCAGTAGTTCCCAGTCTAGCGGATACAATGAGCAGTTCTTC.

The CDR3 DNA is TGTGCCAGTAGTAGGGGGACAGGCACAGATACGCAGTATTTT. The encoded protein is CASSRGTGTDTQYF. The chain carries TRBV19 and TRBJ2-3; the match to TRBD1 covers 7 bases. Germline loops: CDR1 LNHDA, CDR2 SQIVND (reference sequence). The CDR3 extends over 14 amino acids. V lost 4 bases to trimming and J lost 1 base; unmatched junction nucleotides: 2. The entire variable domain, with the rest obtained from reference TRBV19 and TRBJ2-3, is as follows: DGGITQSPKYLFRKEGQNVTLSCEQNLNHDAMYWYRQDPGQGLRLIYYSQIVNDFQKGDIAEGYSVSREKKESFPLTVTSAQKNPTAFYLCASSRGTGTDTQYFGPGTRLTVL.

V is TRBV5-4 and J is TRBJ2-3; TRBD1 matches 8 bases. Germline V gene sequence: CDR1 SGHNT, CDR2 YYREEE (reference sequence). There are 16 residues in the CDR3. Trimming removed 1 base from V and 5 bases from J; junction bases left unmatched: 9. The CDR3 protein is CASSLQGALSGDTQYF. CDR3 DNA sequence: TGTGCCAGCAGCTTGCAGGGGGCACTATCAGGAGATACGCAGTATTTT.

The V gene is TRBV5-1, the J gene TRBJ2-2; 13 bases fit TRBD2. Germline loops: CDR1 SGHRS, CDR2 YFSETQ. V dropped 5 bases and J dropped 7; count of bases not matched to a gene: 8. The CDR3 has 16 amino acids. CDR3 sequence reads: CASSPGTSGTGGELFF. The CDR3 DNA follows: TGCGCCAGCAGTCCCGGGACTAGCGGGACCGGCGGGGAGCTGTTTTTT.

This clone was found once. V gene TRBV7-9 combines with J gene TRBJ2-1, with D possibly matching TRBD2 (6 bases). This CDR3 is 16 amino acids long. The V gene's germline CDR1 is SEHNR and CDR2 FQNEAQ (reference sequence). V was clipped by 5 bases and J by 2 bases, with 16 bases between them. The CDR3 region is CASSPRRERPYNEQFF. CDR3 nucleotides: TGTGCCAGCAGCCCGCGGAGGGAGCGTCCCTACAATGAGCAGTTCTTC.

The V and J genes are TRBV7-9 and TRBJ2-3, with 8 bases that match TRBD1. This CDR3 is built from 15 residues. The trim removed 5 bases at V and 4 bases at J, leaving 8 bases unmatched. Germline CDR1 is SEHNR and CDR2 is FQNEAQ (reference sequence). CDR3 in DNA: TGTGCCAGCAGCACCCCGACAGGGGACCCAGATACGCAGTATTTT. Its translation is CASSTPTGDPDTQYF.

The chain links TRBV14 to TRBJ1-5; perhaps TRBD1 as D (6 bases). The CDR3 length is 16 residues. V shed 6 bases and J shed 2 bases, with 17 bases lying between them. Germline V gene sequence: CDR1 SGHDN, CDR2 FVKESK. The CDR3 protein is CASRNSGGRCNQPQHF. In DNA form, the CDR3 reads TGTGCCAGCAGAAACTCGGGGGGGCGTTGCAATCAGCCCCAGCATTTT.